Presented here are 6 T cell receptor beta chains from one specimen sequenced in a study of blood T cell repertoires in COVID-19. TCRdb's copy holds only in-frame clones and misses some; the assay was immunoSEQ multiplex PCR. The sample has about 180,000 clones; approximately 85% are singletons. The sample comprised PBMCs or T cells enriched from blood (not recorded which). Source of these receptors: a man between 35 and 55 years old who had recovered from COVID-19.

This chain joins TRBV11-2 and TRBJ1-4, with D unresolved. This CDR3 region has 12 residues. The V and J ends lost 11 bases and 3 bases respectively, with 10 bases between them. CDR1 SGHAT and CDR2 FQNNGV come from the germline V gene. The chain's CDR3 is CAGPQSNEKLFF. The CDR3 nucleotides read TGTGCCGGCCCGCAGTCTAATGAAAAACTGTTTTTT.

As regards this clone: The sample carries other DNA sequences with the same CDR3. V usage is TRBV30 and J usage is TRBJ1-5, with D possibly matching TRBD1 (6 bases). Germline values: CDR1 GTSNPN, CDR2 SVGIG (reference sequence). Trimming removed 3 bases at V and 3 bases at J, with 9 bases between. The CDR3 has 13 amino acids. CDR3 coding DNA: TGTGCCTGGAGCACAGGGCCCAATCAGCCCCAGCATTTT. It encodes CAWSTGPNQPQHF. Supplemented by reference TRBV30 and TRBJ1-5, the full variable domain reads SQTIHQWPATLVQPVGSPLSLECTVEGTSNPNLYWYRQAAGRGLQLLFYSVGIGQISSEVPQNLSASRPQDRQFILSSKKLLLSDSGFYLCAWSTGPNQPQHFGDGTRLSIL.

V is TRBV9 and J is TRBJ2-1, with 7 bases lining up with TRBD2. V was clipped by 0 bases and J by 4 bases; unmatched bases: 4. Germline V lookup: CDR1 SGDLS, CDR2 YYNGEE. This CDR3 has 15 amino acids. In DNA form, the CDR3 reads TGTGCCAGCAGCGTAGCTAGCGGAGAATACAATGAGCAGTTCTTC. Protein: CASSVASGEYNEQFF.

The chain has TRBV4-1 and TRBJ2-7; a possible D gene is TRBD2 (6 bases). This CDR3 spans 17 amino acids. Germline V gives CDR1 MGHRA, CDR2 YSYEKL. V was pared by 5 bases and J by 3 bases, with 23 bases between. The CDR3 sequence: CASSYFGWEEGVYEQYF. CDR3 bases: TGCGCCAGCAGCTACTTTGGGTGGGAGGAGGGAGTCTACGAGCAGTACTTC.

V and J are TRBV6-1 and TRBJ1-5, with D unresolved. The V and J ends lost 0 bases and 0 bases respectively, with 9 bases between them. CDR3 length: 16 residues. Per germline, CDR1 MNHNS and CDR2 SASEGT. CDR3: CASSEAPGYSNQPQHF. CDR3 coding DNA: TGTGCCAGCAGTGAAGCACCAGGTTATAGCAATCAGCCCCAGCATTTT.

V and J are TRBV27 and TRBJ2-7; TRBD2 matches 12 bases. J lost 0 bases, V lost 6 bases, and 3 bases had no gene match. Germline V gene sequence: CDR1 MNHEY, CDR2 SMNVEV (reference sequence). The CDR3 is made up of 15 amino acids. CDR3 sequence reads: CASSWTSGDSYEQYF. The DNA of the CDR3 is TGTGCCAGCAGCTGGACTAGCGGGGACTCCTACGAGCAGTACTTC.